These 32 T cell receptor beta chains share one sample of origin, sequenced in a study of blood T cell repertoires in COVID-19. Sequencing was performed with immunoSEQ multiplex PCR; in TCRdb, only in-frame clones are kept and a portion is missing. Counted here are a few hundred thousand clones, approximately 90% occurring once; the ten biggest clones make up about 9.4%. The sequencing sample was made of PBMCs or T cells enriched from blood (not recorded which). Receptors originate from a woman between 45 and 60 years old who had recovered from COVID-19.

This clone was observed a few times. This sequence joins TRBV11-2 and TRBJ2-7, with a weak D call TRBD2 (5 bases). Trimming removed 1 base from V and 2 bases from J, with 12 bases in between. Per the germline V gene, CDR1 is SGHAT and CDR2 is FQNNGV. The CDR3 extends over 15 amino acids. This chain's CDR3 is CASSLVSVGAYEQYF. As DNA, the CDR3 is TGTGCCAGCAGCTTAGTTTCAGTCGGGGCCTACGAGCAGTACTTC.

The chain carries TRBV4-3 and TRBJ2-7; TRBD1 matches 7 bases. There are 14 residues in the CDR3. Germline loops: CDR1 LGHNA, CDR2 YSLEER. V lost 4 bases, J lost 3 bases, and 6 bases stayed unmatched. CDR3 in amino acids: CASSRGQVSYEQYF. DNA for the CDR3: TGCGCCAGCAGCCGAGGACAGGTGAGCTACGAGCAGTACTTC.

This chain joins TRBV29-1 and TRBJ1-2; tentatively, D is TRBD1 (5 bases). Looked up from germline, CDR1 is SQVTM and CDR2 is ANQGSEA. The CDR3 totals 15 residues. V shed 4 bases and J shed 3 bases, with 18 bases lying between them. The DNA of the CDR3 is TGCAGCGTTGGCAGGGTAATAGGGTTCGACTATGGCTACACCTTC. It specifies CSVGRVIGFDYGYTF.

The CDR3 DNA follows: TGTGCCAGCAGCCCGGGACTACACACCGGGGAGCTGTTTTTT. Translation: CASSPGLHTGELFF. The chain is built from TRBV3-1 (or the pseudogene TRBV3-2) and TRBJ2-2, with TRBD2 matching 7 bases. This CDR3 has 14 residues. Germline assignment: CDR1 LGHDT and CDR2 YNNKEL (reference sequence). With 4 bases clipped from V and 3 bases from J, the junction kept 2 bases outside the gene matches.

This chain uses TRBV9 with TRBJ2-3; D is perhaps TRBD1 (5 bases). The CDR3 has 16 residues. The germline gives CDR1 SGDLS, CDR2 YYNGEE. The V gene lost 0 bases and the J gene lost 3 bases, with 14 bases spanning the gap. CDR3 nucleotides: TGTGCCAGCAGCGTAGGTGCGCAGGGTGGGACAGATACGCAGTATTTT. Its protein product is CASSVGAQGGTDTQYF.

V usage is TRBV10-3 and J usage is TRBJ1-2, with a weak D call TRBD1 (6 bases). The CDR3 consists of 16 residues. Trimming removed 0 bases from V and 0 bases from J, with 11 bases in between. Germline CDR1 and CDR2: ENHRY and SYGVKD. CDR3 nucleotide sequence: TGTGCCATCAGTGAGTCGTACCGACAGGCTAACTATGGCTACACCTTC. Protein product: CAISESYRQANYGYTF.

The gene calls are TRBV5-1 and TRBJ2-2; D is possibly TRBD2 (5 bases). Trimming removed 4 bases from V and 7 bases from J, with 11 bases in between. The CDR3 contains 13 residues. From germline, CDR1 is SGHRS and CDR2 YFSETQ. The CDR3 protein is CASSVRRGGELFF. CDR3 sequence (DNA): TGCGCCAGCAGCGTTCGACGGGGCGGGGAGCTGTTTTTT.

The chain links TRBV7-9 to TRBJ1-2; D is perhaps TRBD1 (5 bases). There are 14 residues in the CDR3. Germline CDR1 SEHNR, CDR2 FQNEAQ (reference sequence). V was pared by 3 bases and J by 4 bases, with 12 bases between. CDR3 nucleotide sequence: TGTGCCAGCAGCTTCCCAGGGCTCTTCTATGGCTACACCTTC. This encodes CASSFPGLFYGYTF.

This clone has just one count. CDR3 nucleotide sequence: TGTGCCAGCACCGTAAGATCGAGAGAGACCCAGTACTTC. This sequence encodes CASTVRSRETQYF. The V gene is TRBV12-3 or TRBV12-4, the J gene TRBJ2-5; D call uncertain. V was trimmed by 7 bases and J by 4 bases, leaving 13 bases between them. The CDR3 covers 13 residues.

The chain employs TRBV4-1 and TRBJ1-1, with D hard to call. Looked up from germline, CDR1 is MGHRA and CDR2 is YSYEKL. The CDR3 has 15 residues. V lost 0 bases to trimming and J lost 2 bases, with 10 bases between them. The CDR3 region has the DNA TGCGCCAGCAGCCAAGATCTCGCGGCAAACACTGAAGCTTTCTTT. This translates into CASSQDLAANTEAFF.

The chain employs TRBV29-1 and TRBJ1-3; 11 bases agree with TRBD1. The V gene's germline CDR1 is SQVTM and CDR2 ANQGSEA. CDR3 size: 13 residues. Unmatched junction bases numbered 0, after V lost 6 bases and J lost 2 bases. The CDR3 sequence: CSVGQGAGNTIYF. The DNA of the CDR3 is TGCAGCGTGGGACAGGGGGCTGGAAACACCATATATTTT.

The gene calls are TRBV6-5 and TRBJ1-5; D gene uncertain. Between the trimmed V and J ends, which lost 7 bases and 5 bases, there was a span of 9 bases. Germline CDR1 reads MNHEY; CDR2 reads SVGAGI. CDR3 size: 12 residues. The CDR3, as DNA: TGTGCCAGCACGGGAATGGATCAGCCCCAGCATTTT. This gives the protein CASTGMDQPQHF.

Here the CDR3 reads CASSEYPDSNYGYTF. CDR3 bases: TGTGCCAGCAGTGAATACCCCGACTCTAACTATGGCTACACCTTC. The gene calls are TRBV25-1 and TRBJ1-2; D not certain. The CDR3 is 15 amino acids. V was cut by 0 bases and J by 0 bases, with 8 bases left in between. Germline V lookup: CDR1 MGHDK, CDR2 SYGVNS.

In nucleotides, the CDR3 is TGTGCCAGCAGCGTCCAGGGGGCAAGCACAGATACGCAGTATTTT. It translates to CASSVQGASTDTQYF. J is TRBJ2-3 and V is TRBV7-2; 8 bases match TRBD1. Unmatched junction bases numbered 4, after V lost 5 bases and J lost 0 bases. Looked up from germline, CDR1 is SGHTA and CDR2 is FQGNSA. The CDR3 consists of 15 residues. Combining the CDR3 with reference TRBV7-2 and TRBJ2-3 gives the whole variable domain GAGVSQSPSNKVTEKGKDVELRCDPISGHTALYWYRQSLGQGLEFLIYFQGNSAPDKSGLPSDRFSAERTGGSVSTLTIQRTQQEDSAVYLCASSVQGASTDTQYFGPGTRLTVL.

The chain combines TRBV27 with TRBJ1-1; D gene ambiguous. The V end lost 2 bases, the J end lost 0 bases, and 7 bases lay between the germline ends. The germline V gene encodes CDR1 MNHEY and CDR2 SMNVEV (reference sequence). CDR3 length equals 14 residues. This CDR3 is CASSLGDMNTEAFF. CDR3 sequence (DNA): TGTGCCAGCAGTTTAGGCGACATGAACACTGAAGCTTTCTTT.

V usage is TRBV19 and J usage is TRBJ1-2; D is uncertain. The CDR3 loop spans 12 amino acids. Germline CDR1 is LNHDA and CDR2 is SQIVND (reference sequence). V was clipped by 3 bases and J by 8 bases, with 10 bases between them. Written as DNA, the CDR3 is TGTGCCAGTAGTATCGAGGATAGGGGCTACACCTTC. Amino acids: CASSIEDRGYTF.

V and J are TRBV21-1 and TRBJ1-5. TRBV21-1 is a pseudogene segment. The CDR3 consists of 16 residues. The CDR3 here is CASSKKRENSNQPQHF. CDR3 DNA sequence: TGTGCCAGCAGCAAGAAGCGGGAAAATAGCAATCAGCCCCAGCATTTT.

This clone occurred a few times. The chain combines TRBV19 with TRBJ1-1; D possibly corresponds to TRBD1 (6 bases). The CDR3 has 15 residues. Trimming pared 3 bases from V and 6 bases from J, leaving 17 bases between. Germline assignment: CDR1 LNHDA and CDR2 SQIVND (reference sequence). The CDR3 loop is CASSIQGPTYAEAFF. As DNA, the CDR3 is TGTGCCAGTAGTATCCAGGGGCCCACCTACGCTGAAGCTTTCTTT.

The J gene is TRBJ2-1, the V gene TRBV5-1; D might be TRBD1 (6 bases). Germline V gene lookup returns CDR1 SGHRS and CDR2 YFSETQ. Trimming removed 3 bases at V and 7 bases at J, with 20 bases between. The length of the CDR3 is 16 residues. The CDR3: CASSSGRGFGSNEQFF. CDR3 DNA: TGCGCCAGCAGCTCCGGCAGGGGCTTCGGCTCTAATGAGCAGTTCTTC.

The sample holds a few counts of this clone. The chain recombines TRBV7-3 with TRBJ1-2; no clear D. Germline V CDR1 and CDR2: SGHTA, FQGTGA. This CDR3 spans 13 amino acids. V was clipped by 4 bases and J by 1 base, with 7 bases between them. The chain's CDR3 is CASSYGNNYGYTF. The CDR3 bases are TGTGCCAGCAGCTACGGGAATAACTATGGCTACACCTTC.

This chain joins TRBV2 and TRBJ1-6; D gene unclear. Germline lookup yields CDR1 SNHLY and CDR2 FYNNEI. The germline V and J ends were trimmed by 5 bases and 10 bases, with 12 bases remaining between them. The CDR3 spans 13 residues. This chain's CDR3 is CASSRPGRSPLHF. The CDR3 DNA sequence: TGTGCCAGCAGTCGTCCCGGTCGGTCACCCCTCCACTTT. Based on the CDR3 plus reference TRBV2 and TRBJ1-6, the full variable domain is EPEVTQTPSHQVTQMGQEVILRCVPISNHLYFYWYRQILGQKVEFLVSFYNNEISEKSEIFDDQFSVERPDGSNFTLKIRSTKLEDSAMYFCASSRPGRSPLHFGNGTRLTVT.

The chain uses TRBV5-1 and TRBJ1-2, with D hard to call. CDR1 SGHRS and CDR2 YFSETQ come from the germline V gene. This CDR3 spans 14 amino acids. V lost 0 bases and J lost 4, with 10 bases in between. The CDR3 spells CASSLDHGSYGYTF. The CDR3 bases are TGCGCCAGCAGCTTGGATCACGGGTCCTATGGCTACACCTTC. Based on the CDR3 plus reference TRBV5-1 and TRBJ1-2, the full variable domain is KAGVTQTPRYLIKTRGQQVTLSCSPISGHRSVSWYQQTPGQGLQFLFEYFSETQRNKGNFPGRFSGRQFSNSRSEMNVSTLELGDSALYLCASSLDHGSYGYTFGSGTRLTVV.

V and J are TRBV28 and TRBJ1-2; D gene unclear. V lost 6 bases and J lost 2, with 4 bases in between. Germline V gives CDR1 MDHEN, CDR2 SYDVKM. The CDR3 consists of 11 residues. DNA of the CDR3: TGTGCCAGCAGGCAGAACTATGGCTACACCTTC. This translates into CASRQNYGYTF.

The chain carries TRBV5-1 and TRBJ2-1, with D possibly matching TRBD2 (6 bases). The CDR3 runs to 14 residues. Per the germline V gene, CDR1 is SGHRS and CDR2 is YFSETQ. V was cut by 0 bases and J by 10 bases, with 14 bases left in between. CDR3 protein: CASSLEGLAEEQFF. As DNA, the CDR3 is TGCGCCAGCAGCTTGGAAGGGTTAGCGGAGGAGCAGTTCTTC.

This clone was detected only once. This sequence joins TRBV28 and TRBJ1-1; TRBD1 matches 7 bases. The germline gives CDR1 MDHEN, CDR2 SYDVKM. The CDR3 spans 14 residues. With V trimmed by 8 bases and J by 7 bases, 13 bases remained unmatched. CDR3 DNA: TGTGCCAGCGGGCCCCTGGGACAGAAAATTGAAGCTTTCTTT. It yields the protein CASGPLGQKIEAFF. The full variable domain, in which reference TRBV28 and TRBJ1-1 provide the parts outside the CDR3, is DVKVTQSSRYLVKRTGEKVFLECVQDMDHENMFWYRQDPGLGLRLIYFSYDVKMKEKGDIPEGYSVSREKKERFSLILESASTNQTSMYLCASGPLGQKIEAFFGQGTRLTVV.

The chain combines TRBV7-9 with TRBJ1-3; 9 bases fit TRBD1. The germline CDR1 and CDR2 sequences are SEHNR and FQNEAQ (reference sequence). The CDR3 length is 16 residues. Trimming at V came to 5 bases and at J to 4 bases, leaving 9 bases not matched to a gene. The CDR3 sequence: CASSAPGQGTGNTIYF. In nucleotides, the CDR3 is TGTGCCAGCAGCGCGCCGGGACAGGGTACCGGAAACACCATATATTTT.

The V call is TRBV27, the J call TRBJ2-4, with D maybe TRBD1 (5 bases). The germline V and J ends were trimmed by 7 bases and 4 bases, with 11 bases remaining between them. The CDR3 totals 13 residues. Germline V CDR1 and CDR2: MNHEY, SMNVEV (reference sequence). The CDR3 protein is CASTDSMKNIQYF. In DNA form, the CDR3 reads TGTGCCAGCACCGACAGTATGAAAAACATTCAGTACTTC.

The chain carries TRBV18 and TRBJ1-1; the D gene is possibly TRBD1 (5 bases). CDR3 length: 14 amino acids. With 2 bases removed from V and 1 base from J, the gap between germline ends came to 8 bases. CDR1 KGHSH and CDR2 LQKENI come from the germline V gene. The CDR3 spells CASSPATGNTEAFF. CDR3 nucleotide sequence: TGTGCCAGCTCACCAGCCACAGGGAACACTGAAGCTTTCTTT.

This clone was picked up one time. The J gene is TRBJ2-1, the V gene TRBV5-3; TRBD2 agrees at 9 bases. TRBV5-3 is labeled an ORF, and its function is uncertain. This CDR3 is built from 17 residues. V shed 4 bases, J shed 4 bases, and the junction held 12 bases outside the gene matches. The CDR3: CARSEIPGLASYNEQFF. In DNA, the CDR3 is TGTGCCAGAAGCGAAATCCCAGGACTAGCGAGTTACAATGAGCAGTTCTTC.

This chain links TRBV7-8 with TRBJ2-3, with D possibly matching TRBD2 (5 bases). This CDR3 has 16 amino acids. With 1 base removed from V and 0 bases from J, the gap between germline ends came to 11 bases. Germline V CDR1 and CDR2: SGHVS, FQNEAQ. The CDR3 sequence: CASSLEGAPSTDTQYF. The CDR3, as DNA: TGTGCCAGCAGCTTAGAGGGAGCGCCTAGCACAGATACGCAGTATTTT.

The sample holds one count of this clone. The rearrangement uses TRBV12-3 or TRBV12-4 and TRBJ1-1; D is unclear. The CDR3 is 12 residues long. Trimming took 3 bases from V and 4 from J, leaving 6 bases between them. CDR3 coding DNA: TGTGCCAGCAGTTTCCCTAGCACTGAAGCTTTCTTT. Its protein product is CASSFPSTEAFF.

This clone was counted once. The genes are TRBV7-9 and TRBJ1-2; D not resolved. Per germline, CDR1 SEHNR and CDR2 FQNEAQ (reference sequence). The CDR3 sequence is 13 residues long. The V gene lost 1 base and the J gene lost 10 bases, with 13 bases spanning the gap. For the CDR3, the DNA is TGTGCCAGCAGCTTAGTGAGTACGCGTGTCTACACCTTC. Amino acids: CASSLVSTRVYTF.